This T cell receptor (beta chain) comes out of a study of T-cell memory formation after mild COVID-19 (dated by TCRdb to the early 2020s). With respect to the entire study: Most TCR sequence clusters were specific to one of the two donors. The cohort comprised two young, previously healthy adult volunteers, one female and one male. Longitudinal TCRalpha and TCRbeta repertoire sequencing tracked T-cell clones expanding and contracting after mild COVID-19 in a couple of donors.

PBMCs were isolated by Ficoll-Paque density gradient centrifugation. Its CDR3 holds 13 amino acids, cysteine through phenylalanine. The DNA shown is the 39-base CDR3, in frame from base 1. The germline V gene encodes CDR1 WSHSY and CDR2 SAAADI. Trimming costs V 2 bases and J 11 bases, and their ends lie 10 bases apart. This clonotype was counted a few times. The antigen it recognizes is unknown. No clone much larger than this one lies a single base away; base qualities are absent. Sequencing relied on an Illumina NovaSeq 6000. TCRalpha and TCRbeta cDNA libraries were built by 5'RACE with constant-segment primers, adding sample barcodes and unique molecular identifiers. RNA was extracted from every sample with Trizol reagent. Libraries were amplified in two PCR steps, with a second sample barcode and Illumina TruSeq adapters added in the second step. Sequencing of libraries was performed on an Illumina NovaSeq with 2 x 150 bp paired-end reads. Per the authors' processing: With migec v1.2.7, reads were demultiplexed and then collapsed into UMI-guided consensus sequences. With mixcr v2.1.11, UMI consensuses were aligned to TRA and TRB V and J templates and assembled into clonotypes. Expanded or contracted clonotypes were those called significant by both edgeR and NoisET, with noise models trained on biological replicates. For edgeR calls, a false discovery rate-adjusted p below 0.01 and a log2 fold-change threshold of 1 were applied. As an exploratory analysis of dynamics, max-normalized trajectories of the 1000 most abundant clonotypes were examined by PCA with hierarchical clustering. Each responding clone was given a CD4 or CD8 phenotype based on the CD4+ and CD8+ repertoires, which had been sequenced separately. TCRdb reprocessed the public reads (quality trimming at Q25 with fastp, clone calling with MiXCR) and kept in-frame beta chains. Identical CDR3 protein sequences are pooled into one entry, listed with their most common genes and DNA. TCRdb, rather than the study authors, made the V and J calls. The sample table contains hundreds of thousands of distinct CDR3 sequences; only one count was recorded for 15% of them. About a fifth of the sample is taken by the ten largest.

Findings and caveats that apply to the study as a whole: The second-wave clones that peaked on day 37 were not confirmed to be SARS-CoV-2 specific. Contracting CD4+ clones were found mainly in CM and EM memory subsets, while CD8+ clones were enriched in EMRA. Balanced CD4/CD8 phenotypes were observed for clones contracting from day 15 to 85, whereas a bias towards CD4+ was observed for a second wave of clones expanding from day 15 to 37. Some responding clones were detected in pre-infection memory, which suggested that pre-existing cross-reactive memory T cells had joined the SARS-CoV-2 response. Only a couple of mild cases were covered by the study, and larger cohorts that include severe cases with pre-infection samples were considered necessary.

Sequenced: PBMCs or a T cell subset sorted from them (not recorded which). The sequence came from a man between 18 and 35 years old who had mild COVID-19 (a few samples of this study predate the infection). The sample titles of this study are shuffled in the database, so cell type and time point are left out; the donor was told from shared clones. Recombination connected TRBV10-2 to TRBJ1-6; a tentative D call is TRBD1 (6 bases match). In nucleotide form, the sequence is TGCGCCAGCAGTGAGCAACAGGGTACACCCCTCCACTTT. This encodes CASSEQQGTPLHF.